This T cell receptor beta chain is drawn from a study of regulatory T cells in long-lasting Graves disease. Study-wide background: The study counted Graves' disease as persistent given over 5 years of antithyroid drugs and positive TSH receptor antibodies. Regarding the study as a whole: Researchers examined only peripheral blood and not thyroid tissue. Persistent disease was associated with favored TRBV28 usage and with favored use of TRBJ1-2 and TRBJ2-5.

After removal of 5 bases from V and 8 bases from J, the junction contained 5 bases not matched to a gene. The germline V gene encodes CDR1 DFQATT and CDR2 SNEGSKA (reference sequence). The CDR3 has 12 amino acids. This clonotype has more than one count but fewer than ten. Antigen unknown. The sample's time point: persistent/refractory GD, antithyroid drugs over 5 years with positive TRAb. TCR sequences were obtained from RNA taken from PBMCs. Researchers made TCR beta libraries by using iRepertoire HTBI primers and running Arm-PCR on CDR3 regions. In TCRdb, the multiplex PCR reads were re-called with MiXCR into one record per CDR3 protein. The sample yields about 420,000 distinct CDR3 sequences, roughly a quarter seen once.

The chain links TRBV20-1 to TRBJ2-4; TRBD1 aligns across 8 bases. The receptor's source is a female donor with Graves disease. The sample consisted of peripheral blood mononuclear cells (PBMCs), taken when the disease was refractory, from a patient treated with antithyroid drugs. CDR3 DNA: TGCAGTGCTTTGGACAGGGTTGACATTCAGTACTTC. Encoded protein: CSALDRVDIQYF.